This paragraph reports one T cell receptor beta chain. Its target is not known. The record originates from a study of T cell responses to AZD1222 COVID-19 vaccine. Study-level results: White British donors predominated, females outnumbered males, and clonal diversity was possibly underestimated. Regions 160-218 and 743-854 dominated among vaccine-associated CD4 TCRs spanning spike. The breadth and depth of Spike-specific TCRs increased once two AZD1222 doses had been given. Seropositive AZD1222 recipients at baseline numbered only five or six.

Generated by immunoSEQ multiplex PCR, the TCRdb table keeps only in-frame clones and is missing some. The table includes around 180,000 clones, approximately 90% detected once. CDR1 SGHNT and CDR2 YYREEE come from the germline V gene (reference sequence). V was pared by 2 bases and J by 0 bases, with 2 bases of the junction left unmatched. The CDR3 totals 15 residues. This sequence joins TRBV5-4 and TRBJ2-1, with TRBD2 matching over 7 bases. The source material was peripheral blood, sampled on day 0 of AZD1222 vaccination. The receptor was derived from an adult in good health. The CDR3: CASSLKRGSYNEQFF. The CDR3 DNA is TGTGCCAGCAGCTTAAAGCGGGGCTCCTACAATGAGCAGTTCTTC.